The clone carrying this TCR beta chain was seen ten or more times. The source of the sample is a study of regulatory T cells in long-lasting Graves disease. TCR beta libraries were built with iRepertoire HTBI primers and Arm-PCR of CDR3 regions. TCRdb reanalysed the multiplex PCR reads using MiXCR and keeps one entry per CDR3 protein. The table shows roughly 420,000 distinct CDR3 sequences, with over 15% occurring only once. Time point defined: newly diagnosed GD, antithyroid drugs for less than 3 months. PBMC-derived RNA was used for the TCR library. The CDR3 spans 17 residues. The germline V gene encodes CDR1 GTSNPN and CDR2 SVGIG (reference sequence). V gave up 0 bases and J gave up 0 bases, with 16 bases separating them. Separately, the same data were catalogued under a study of T cells in Graves' hyperthyroidism and ophthalmopathy. From that report: HTBI primers were the set used in a first-round RT-PCR of the TCR CDR3.

The rearrangement joins TRBV30 to TRBJ2-3; D ambiguous. The material was peripheral blood mononuclear cells (PBMCs), obtained at new diagnosis, from a patient treated with antithyroid drugs. This clonotype originated in a woman in her twenties or thirties with Graves disease. This chain's CDR3 is CAWSVLSFDPSTDTQYF. In DNA form, the CDR3 reads TGTGCCTGGAGTGTTCTTTCTTTTGACCCGAGCACAGATACGCAGTATTTT.